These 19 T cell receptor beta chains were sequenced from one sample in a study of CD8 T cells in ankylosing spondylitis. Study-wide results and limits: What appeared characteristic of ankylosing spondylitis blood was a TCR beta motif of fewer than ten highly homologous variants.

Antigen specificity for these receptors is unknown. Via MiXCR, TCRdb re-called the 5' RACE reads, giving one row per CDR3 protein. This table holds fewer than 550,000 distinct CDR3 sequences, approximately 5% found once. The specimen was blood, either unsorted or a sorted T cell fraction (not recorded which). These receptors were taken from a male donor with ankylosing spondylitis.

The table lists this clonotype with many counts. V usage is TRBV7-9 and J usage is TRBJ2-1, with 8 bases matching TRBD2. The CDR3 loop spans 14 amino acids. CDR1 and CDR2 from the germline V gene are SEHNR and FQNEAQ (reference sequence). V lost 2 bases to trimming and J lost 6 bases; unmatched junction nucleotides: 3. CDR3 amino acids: CASSLSSGGNEQFF. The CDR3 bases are TGTGCCAGCAGCTTATCCAGCGGGGGCAATGAGCAGTTCTTC.

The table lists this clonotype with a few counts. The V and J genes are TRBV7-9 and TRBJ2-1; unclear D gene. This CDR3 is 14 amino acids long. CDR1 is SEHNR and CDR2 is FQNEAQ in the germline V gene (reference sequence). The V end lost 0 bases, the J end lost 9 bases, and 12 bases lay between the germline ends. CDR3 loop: CASSLARMWAEQFF. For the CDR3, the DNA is TGTGCCAGCAGCTTAGCGCGGATGTGGGCTGAGCAGTTCTTC.

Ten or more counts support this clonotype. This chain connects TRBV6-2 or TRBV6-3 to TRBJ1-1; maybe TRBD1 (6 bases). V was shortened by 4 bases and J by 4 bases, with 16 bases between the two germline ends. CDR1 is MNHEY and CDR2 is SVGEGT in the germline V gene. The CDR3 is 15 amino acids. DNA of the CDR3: TGTGCCAGCAGTTCCCTCCAGGGGAGGAGCACTGAAGCTTTCTTT. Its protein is CASSSLQGRSTEAFF.

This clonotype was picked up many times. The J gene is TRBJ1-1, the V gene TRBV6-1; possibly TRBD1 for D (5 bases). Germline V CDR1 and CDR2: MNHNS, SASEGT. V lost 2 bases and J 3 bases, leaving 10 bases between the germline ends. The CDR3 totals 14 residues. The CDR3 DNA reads TGTGCCAGCAGTGAAAATAGGGGAGACACTGAAGCTTTCTTT. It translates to CASSENRGDTEAFF.

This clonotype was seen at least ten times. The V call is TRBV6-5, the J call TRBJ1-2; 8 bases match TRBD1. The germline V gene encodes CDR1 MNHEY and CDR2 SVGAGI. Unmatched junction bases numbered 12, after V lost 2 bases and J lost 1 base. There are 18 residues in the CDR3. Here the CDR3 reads CASSYTRSGGPHNYGYTF. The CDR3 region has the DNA TGTGCCAGCAGTTACACACGTTCAGGGGGCCCCCATAACTATGGCTACACCTTC.

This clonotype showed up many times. In DNA, the CDR3 is TGTGCCAGCAGCCCTCGTTGGGGTAGCTCCTACGAGCAGTACTTC. The encoded protein is CASSPRWGSSYEQYF. V is TRBV13 and J is TRBJ2-7; D is undetermined. Germline assignment: CDR1 PRHDT and CDR2 FYEKMQ (reference sequence). The CDR3 runs 15 residues. With 5 bases removed from V and 0 bases from J, the gap between germline ends came to 14 bases.

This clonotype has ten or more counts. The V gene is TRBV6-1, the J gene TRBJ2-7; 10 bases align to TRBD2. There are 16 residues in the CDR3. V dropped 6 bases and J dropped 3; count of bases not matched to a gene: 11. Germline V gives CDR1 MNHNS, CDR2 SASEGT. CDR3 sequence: CASSRLRTSGIYEQYF. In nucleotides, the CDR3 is TGTGCCAGCAGCCGCCTCCGGACTAGCGGTATCTACGAGCAGTACTTC.

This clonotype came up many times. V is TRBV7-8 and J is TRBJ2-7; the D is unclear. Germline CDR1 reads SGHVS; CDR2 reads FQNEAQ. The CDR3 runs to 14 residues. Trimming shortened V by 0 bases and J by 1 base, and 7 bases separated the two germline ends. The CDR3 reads CASSLAPESYEQYF. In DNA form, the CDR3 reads TGTGCCAGCAGCTTAGCCCCGGAATCCTACGAGCAGTACTTC.

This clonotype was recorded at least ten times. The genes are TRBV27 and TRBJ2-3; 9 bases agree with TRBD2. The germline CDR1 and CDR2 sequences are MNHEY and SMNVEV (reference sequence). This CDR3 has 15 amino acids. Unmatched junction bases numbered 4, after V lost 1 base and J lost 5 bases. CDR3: CASSLYSGRRDTQYF. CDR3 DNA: TGTGCCAGCAGTTTATACAGCGGGAGGCGAGATACGCAGTATTTT.

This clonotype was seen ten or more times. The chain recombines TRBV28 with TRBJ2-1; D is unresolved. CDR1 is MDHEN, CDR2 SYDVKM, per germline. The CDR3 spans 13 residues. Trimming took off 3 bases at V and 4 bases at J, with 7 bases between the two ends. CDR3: CASSLQTYNEQFF. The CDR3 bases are TGTGCCAGCAGTTTGCAGACTTACAATGAGCAGTTCTTC. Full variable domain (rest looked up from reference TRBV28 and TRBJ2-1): DVKVTQSSRYLVKRTGEKVFLECVQDMDHENMFWYRQDPGLGLRLIYFSYDVKMKEKGDIPEGYSVSREKKERFSLILESASTNQTSMYLCASSLQTYNEQFFGPGTRLTVL.

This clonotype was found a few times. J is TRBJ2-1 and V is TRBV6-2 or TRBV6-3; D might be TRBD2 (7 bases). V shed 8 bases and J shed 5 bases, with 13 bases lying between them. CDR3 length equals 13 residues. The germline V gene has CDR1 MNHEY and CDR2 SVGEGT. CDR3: CASGRGAHNEQFF. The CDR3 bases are TGTGCCAGCGGCCGGGGGGCCCACAATGAGCAGTTCTTC.

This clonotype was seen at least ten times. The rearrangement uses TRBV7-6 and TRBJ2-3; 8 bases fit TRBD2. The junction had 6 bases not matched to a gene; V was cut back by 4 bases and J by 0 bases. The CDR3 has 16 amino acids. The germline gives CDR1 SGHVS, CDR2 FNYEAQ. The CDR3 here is CASSSLAGTSTDTQYF. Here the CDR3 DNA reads TGTGCCAGCAGCTCCTTAGCGGGGACTAGCACAGATACGCAGTATTTT.

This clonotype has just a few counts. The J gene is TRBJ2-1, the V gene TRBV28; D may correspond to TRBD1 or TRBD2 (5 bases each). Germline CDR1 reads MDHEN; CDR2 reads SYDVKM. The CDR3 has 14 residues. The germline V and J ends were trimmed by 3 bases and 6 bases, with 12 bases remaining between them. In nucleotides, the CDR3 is TGTGCCAGCAGTTTGGTAGGGGCGGGCAATGAGCAGTTCTTC. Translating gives CASSLVGAGNEQFF. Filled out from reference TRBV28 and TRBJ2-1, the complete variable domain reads DVKVTQSSRYLVKRTGEKVFLECVQDMDHENMFWYRQDPGLGLRLIYFSYDVKMKEKGDIPEGYSVSREKKERFSLILESASTNQTSMYLCASSLVGAGNEQFFGPGTRLTVL.

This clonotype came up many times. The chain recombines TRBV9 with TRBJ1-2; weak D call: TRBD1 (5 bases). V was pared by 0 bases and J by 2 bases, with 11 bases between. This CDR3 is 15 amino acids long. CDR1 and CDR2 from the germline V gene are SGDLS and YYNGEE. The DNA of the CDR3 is TGTGCCAGCAGCGTAGCAGGGCGGGACAACTATGGCTACACCTTC. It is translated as CASSVAGRDNYGYTF.

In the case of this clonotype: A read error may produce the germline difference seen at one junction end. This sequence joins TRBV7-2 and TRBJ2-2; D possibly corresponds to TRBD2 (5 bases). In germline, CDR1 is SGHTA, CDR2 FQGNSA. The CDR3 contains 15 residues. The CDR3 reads CTSSLTSLNTGDLFF. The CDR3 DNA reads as TGTACCAGCAGCTTAACCTCACTTAACACCGGGGATCTGTTTTTT. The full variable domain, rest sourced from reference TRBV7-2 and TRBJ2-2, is GAGVSQSPSNKVTEKGKDVELRCDPISGHTALYWYRQSLGQGLEFLIYFQGNSAPDKSGLPSDRFSAERTGGSVSTLTIQRTQQEDSAVYLCTSSLTSLNTGDLFFGEGSRLTVL.

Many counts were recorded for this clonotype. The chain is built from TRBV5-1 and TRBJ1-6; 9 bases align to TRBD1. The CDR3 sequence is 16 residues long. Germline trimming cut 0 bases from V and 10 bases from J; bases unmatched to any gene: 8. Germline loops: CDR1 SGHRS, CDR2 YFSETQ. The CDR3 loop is CASSLGRDRERSPLHF. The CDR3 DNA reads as TGCGCCAGCAGCTTGGGGCGGGACAGGGAGCGATCACCCCTCCACTTT.

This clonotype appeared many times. Here the CDR3 DNA reads TGTGCCAGCAGCCAAGTCGGGGGGCGATCCTATAATTCACCCCTCCACTTT. It yields the protein CASSQVGGRSYNSPLHF. The chain has TRBV3-1 and TRBJ1-6, with a tentative D call TRBD1 (6 bases). V lost 1 base, J lost 1 base, and 11 bases lay in between. CDR3 size: 17 residues. The V gene's germline CDR1 is LGHDT and CDR2 YNNKEL (reference sequence).

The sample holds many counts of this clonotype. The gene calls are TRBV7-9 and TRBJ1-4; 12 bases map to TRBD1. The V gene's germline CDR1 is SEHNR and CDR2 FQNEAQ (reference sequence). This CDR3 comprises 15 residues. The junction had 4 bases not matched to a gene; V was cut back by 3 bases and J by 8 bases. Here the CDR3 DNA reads TGTGCCAGCAGCTTCCGGGACAGGGGGCGCGAAAAACTGTTTTTT. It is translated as CASSFRDRGREKLFF.

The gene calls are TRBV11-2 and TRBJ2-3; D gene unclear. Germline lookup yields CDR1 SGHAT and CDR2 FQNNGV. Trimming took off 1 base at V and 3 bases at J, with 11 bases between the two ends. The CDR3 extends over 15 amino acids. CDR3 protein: CASSLALMGTDTQYF. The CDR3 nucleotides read TGTGCCAGCAGCTTAGCCCTCATGGGAACAGATACGCAGTATTTT.